The entry below describes one T cell receptor beta chain. Its specificity is not known. The sample comes from a study of shared clonotypes between healthy human individuals. Looked up from germline, CDR1 is SGHTS and CDR2 is YDEGEE. After removal of 1 base from V and 0 bases from J, the junction contained 12 bases not matched to a gene. The CDR3 has 19 residues. Findings of the study overall: Sharing across a few donors was seen in 4% to 6.5% of naive CD4 clonotypes.

This table comes from immunoSEQ multiplex PCR, and its TCRdb copy is limited to in-frame clones, with some not included. Of hundreds of thousands of clones in the sample, more than 70% were seen once. The rearrangement uses TRBV5-8 and TRBJ2-4, with TRBD1 matching 8 bases. The source is a woman aged 30 to 39 in good health. The source material was memory CD4+ T cells sorted from blood. Subset here: CD45RA-negative fraction. The CDR3 coding sequence is TGTGCCAGCAGCTTGTCCATGGGACAGGTGAAACTAGCCAAAAACATTCAGTACTTC. This codes for CASSLSMGQVKLAKNIQYF. The variable domain in full, completed from reference TRBV5-8 and TRBJ2-4, reads EAGVTQSPTHLIKTRGQQATLRCSPISGHTSVYWYQQALGLGLQFLLWYDEGEERNRGNFPPRFSGRQFPNYSSELNVNALELEDSALYLCASSLSMGQVKLAKNIQYFGAGTRLSVL.